This T cell receptor (beta chain) is drawn from a study of T cell clonality in common variable immunodeficiency. General study findings and limits: Patient heterogeneity in the CVID cohort limited correlations between repertoire features and clinical complications.

This clone was counted ten times or more. Its specificity is unknown. The CDR3 is cut off 3 residues early in the read; its end comes from the germline J gene. The method was immunoSEQ multiplex PCR; TCRdb's version includes in-frame clones alone and lacks a portion of them. This sample has approximately 60,000 clones, each found more than once. The germline V gene encodes CDR1 MDHEN and CDR2 SYDVKM. The CDR3 has 15 amino acids. Losses at the gene ends were 5 bases for V and 4 bases for J; bases not matched to a gene: 7. V gene TRBV28 combines with J gene TRBJ2-7, with 11 positions matching TRBD2. The clonotype was recovered from a person aged 18 to 70 in good health. The material sequenced was peripheral blood mononuclear cells. CDR3 DNA, as far as it was read: TGTGCCAGCAGTCAACAGACTAGCGGGAAATACGAG. Its translation is CASSQQTSGKYE. The whole CDR3 is CASSQQTSGKYEQYF.